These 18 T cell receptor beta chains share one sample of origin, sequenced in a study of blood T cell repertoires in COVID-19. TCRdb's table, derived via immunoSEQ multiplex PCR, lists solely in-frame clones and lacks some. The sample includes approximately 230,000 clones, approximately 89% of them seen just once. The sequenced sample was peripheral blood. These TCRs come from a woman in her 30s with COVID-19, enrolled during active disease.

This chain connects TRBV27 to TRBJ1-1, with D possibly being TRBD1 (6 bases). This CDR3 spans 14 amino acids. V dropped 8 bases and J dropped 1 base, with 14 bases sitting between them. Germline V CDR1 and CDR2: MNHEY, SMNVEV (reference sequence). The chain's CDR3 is CASRSGARNTEAFF. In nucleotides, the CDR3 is TGTGCCAGCCGTTCAGGGGCCCGGAACACTGAAGCTTTCTTT.

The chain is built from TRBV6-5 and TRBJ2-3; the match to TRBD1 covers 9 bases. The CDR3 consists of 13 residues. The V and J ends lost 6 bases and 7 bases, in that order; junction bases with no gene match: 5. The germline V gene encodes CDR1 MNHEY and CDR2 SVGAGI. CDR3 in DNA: TGTGCCAGCAGCACCGGGACAGGGTATACGCAGTATTTT. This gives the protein CASSTGTGYTQYF.

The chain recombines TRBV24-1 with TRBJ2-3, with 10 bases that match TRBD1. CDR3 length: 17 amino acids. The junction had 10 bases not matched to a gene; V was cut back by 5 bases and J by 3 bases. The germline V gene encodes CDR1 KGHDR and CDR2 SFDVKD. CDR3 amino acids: CATSAPSGTGATDTQYF. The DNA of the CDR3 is TGTGCCACCAGTGCCCCCTCCGGGACAGGGGCAACAGATACGCAGTATTTT.

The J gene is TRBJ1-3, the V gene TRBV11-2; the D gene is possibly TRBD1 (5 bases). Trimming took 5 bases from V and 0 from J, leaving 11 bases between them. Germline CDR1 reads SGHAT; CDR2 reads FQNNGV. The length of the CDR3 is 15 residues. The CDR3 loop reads CASSAQVSSGNTIYF. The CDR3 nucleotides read TGTGCCAGCAGCGCACAGGTTAGCTCTGGAAACACCATATATTTT.

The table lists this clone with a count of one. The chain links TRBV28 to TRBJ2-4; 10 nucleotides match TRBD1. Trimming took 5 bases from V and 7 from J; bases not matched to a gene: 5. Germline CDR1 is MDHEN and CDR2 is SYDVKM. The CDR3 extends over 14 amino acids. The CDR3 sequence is CASSPGTGVNIQYF. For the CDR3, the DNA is TGTGCCAGCAGTCCCGGGACAGGGGTCAACATTCAGTACTTC.

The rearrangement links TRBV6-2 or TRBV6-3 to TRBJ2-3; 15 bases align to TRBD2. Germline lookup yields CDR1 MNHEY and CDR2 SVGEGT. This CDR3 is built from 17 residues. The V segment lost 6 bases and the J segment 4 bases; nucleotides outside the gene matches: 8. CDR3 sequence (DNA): TGTGCCAGCAGCTCGGGACTAGCGGGAGGACAGGCAGATACGCAGTATTTT. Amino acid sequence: CASSSGLAGGQADTQYF.

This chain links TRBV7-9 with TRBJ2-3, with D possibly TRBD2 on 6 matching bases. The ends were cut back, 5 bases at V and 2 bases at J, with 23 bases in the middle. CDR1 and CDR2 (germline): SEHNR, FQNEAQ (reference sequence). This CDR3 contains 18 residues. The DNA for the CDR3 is TGTGCCAGCAGCGCGGGCAACTTAGCCGGGAGAATCACAGATACGCAGTATTTT. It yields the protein CASSAGNLAGRITDTQYF.

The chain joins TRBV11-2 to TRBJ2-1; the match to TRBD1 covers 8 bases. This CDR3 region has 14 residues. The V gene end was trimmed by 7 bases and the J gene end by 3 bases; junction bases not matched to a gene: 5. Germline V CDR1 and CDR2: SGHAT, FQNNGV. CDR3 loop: CASNLGQGYNEQFF. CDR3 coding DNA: TGTGCCAGCAACCTCGGACAGGGCTACAATGAGCAGTTCTTC.

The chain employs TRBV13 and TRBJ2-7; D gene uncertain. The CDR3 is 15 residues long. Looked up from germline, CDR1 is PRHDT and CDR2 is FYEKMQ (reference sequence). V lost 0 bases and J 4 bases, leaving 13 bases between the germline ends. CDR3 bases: TGTGCCAGCAGCTTAGGCCATGGCGGTGATTACGAGCAGTACGTC. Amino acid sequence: CASSLGHGGDYEQYV.

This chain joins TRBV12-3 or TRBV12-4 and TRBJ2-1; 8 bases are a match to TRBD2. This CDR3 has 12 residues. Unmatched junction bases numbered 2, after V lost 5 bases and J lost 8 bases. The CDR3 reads CASSRGGDEQFF. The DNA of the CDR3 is TGTGCCAGCAGTCGGGGGGGTGATGAGCAGTTCTTC.

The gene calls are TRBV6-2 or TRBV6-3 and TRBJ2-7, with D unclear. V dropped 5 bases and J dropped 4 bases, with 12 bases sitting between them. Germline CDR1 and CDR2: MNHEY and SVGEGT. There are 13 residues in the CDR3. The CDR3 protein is CASSRPLGYEQYF. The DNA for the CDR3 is TGTGCCAGCAGTCGCCCCCTCGGGTACGAGCAGTACTTC.

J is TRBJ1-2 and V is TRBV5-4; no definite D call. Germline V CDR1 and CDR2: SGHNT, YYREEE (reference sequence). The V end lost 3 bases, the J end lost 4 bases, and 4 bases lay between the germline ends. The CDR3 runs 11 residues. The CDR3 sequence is CASSSVYGYTF. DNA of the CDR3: TGTGCCAGCAGCTCGGTCTATGGCTACACCTTC.

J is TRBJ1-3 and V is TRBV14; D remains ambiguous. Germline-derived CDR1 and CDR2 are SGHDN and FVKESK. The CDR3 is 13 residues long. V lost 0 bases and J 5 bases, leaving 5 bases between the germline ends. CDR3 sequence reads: CASSQDARNTIYF. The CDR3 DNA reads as TGTGCCAGCAGCCAAGACGCGAGAAACACCATATATTTT.

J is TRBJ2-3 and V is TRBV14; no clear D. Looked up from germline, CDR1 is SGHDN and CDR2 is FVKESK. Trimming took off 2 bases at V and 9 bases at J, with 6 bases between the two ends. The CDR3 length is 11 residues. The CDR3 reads CASSQRVTQYF. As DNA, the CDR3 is TGTGCCAGCAGCCAACGGGTAACGCAGTATTTT.

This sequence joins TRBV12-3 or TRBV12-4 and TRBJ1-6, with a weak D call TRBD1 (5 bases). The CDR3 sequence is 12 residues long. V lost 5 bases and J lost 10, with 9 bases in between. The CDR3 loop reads CASSRTRSPLHF. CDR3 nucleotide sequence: TGTGCCAGCAGTAGGACACGGTCACCCCTCCACTTT.

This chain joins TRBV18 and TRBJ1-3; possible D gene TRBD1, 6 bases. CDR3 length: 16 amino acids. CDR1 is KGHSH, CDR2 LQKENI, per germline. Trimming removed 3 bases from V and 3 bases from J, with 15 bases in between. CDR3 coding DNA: TGTGCCAGCTCACCCCAACTCGGGGACAATGGAAACACCATATATTTT. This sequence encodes CASSPQLGDNGNTIYF.

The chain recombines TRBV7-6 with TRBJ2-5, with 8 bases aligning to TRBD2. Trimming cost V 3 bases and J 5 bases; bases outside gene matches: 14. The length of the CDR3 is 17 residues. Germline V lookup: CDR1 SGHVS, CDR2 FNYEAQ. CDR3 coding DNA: TGTGCCAGCAGCTTTTACCCCACCACCGGGAGGGCTGAGACCCAGTACTTC. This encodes CASSFYPTTGRAETQYF.

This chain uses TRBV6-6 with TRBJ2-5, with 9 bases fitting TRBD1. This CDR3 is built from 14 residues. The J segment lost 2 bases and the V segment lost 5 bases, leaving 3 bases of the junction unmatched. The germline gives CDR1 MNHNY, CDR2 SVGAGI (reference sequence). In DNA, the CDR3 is TGTGCCAGCAGTCGGGACAGGGAGCAAGAGACCCAGTACTTC. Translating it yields CASSRDREQETQYF.